This entry lists 28 T cell receptor beta chains sequenced from one sample in a study of beta chain features in type 1 diabetes. The study reverse transcribed the entire isolated RNA, so it sequenced expressed TCRB transcripts. Sequencing was performed with immunoSEQ multiplex PCR; in TCRdb, only in-frame clones are kept and a portion is missing. The data hold roughly 350,000 clones, with approximately 11% observed a single time. The sequencing sample was made of naive CD4+ T cells from blood. The receptors stem from a woman between 25 and 40 years old in good health.

V usage is TRBV4-3 and J usage is TRBJ1-1; 7 nucleotides align to TRBD1. This CDR3 contains 16 residues. V trimming: 0 bases; J trimming: 3 bases; junction bases outside the gene matches: 7. Germline CDR1 and CDR2: LGHNA and YSLEER. The CDR3 loop reads CASSQDARTGDTEAFF. Written as DNA, the CDR3 is TGCGCCAGCAGCCAAGATGCGAGGACAGGCGACACTGAAGCTTTCTTT.

This sequence joins TRBV15 and TRBJ2-7; perhaps TRBD1 as D (5 bases). The germline V gene has CDR1 LNHNV and CDR2 YYDKDF (reference sequence). CDR3 length: 16 amino acids. V was pared by 0 bases and J by 3 bases, with 15 bases between. The DNA of the CDR3 is TGTGCCACCAGCAGAGATGGGCAGGGTGGTCTCTACGAGCAGTACTTC. Translating it yields CATSRDGQGGLYEQYF.

This clone was counted a few times. This chain uses TRBV30 with TRBJ2-7, with 7 bases fitting TRBD1. V lost 5 bases, J lost 2 bases, and 3 bases stayed unmatched. The CDR3 is made up of 12 amino acids. The germline CDR1 and CDR2 sequences are GTSNPN and SVGIG (reference sequence). CDR3: CAWEGTAYEQYF. CDR3 nucleotide sequence: TGTGCCTGGGAAGGGACAGCCTACGAGCAGTACTTC.

This chain uses TRBV28 with TRBJ2-2; TRBD1 is a possible D gene (5 bases). The germline V gene has CDR1 MDHEN and CDR2 SYDVKM. Trimming took 6 bases from V and 4 from J, leaving 12 bases between them. The CDR3 consists of 14 residues. The CDR3 sequence is CASRPQGFTGELFF. Written as DNA, the CDR3 is TGTGCCAGCAGGCCGCAGGGATTCACCGGGGAGCTGTTTTTT.

This clone was seen only a few times. This rearrangement joins TRBV28 to TRBJ2-7, with 8 bases that match TRBD1. Germline V CDR1 and CDR2: MDHEN, SYDVKM. The CDR3 extends over 14 amino acids. Trimming cost V 5 bases and J 3 bases; bases outside gene matches: 6. The CDR3 region is CASSGGTGLYEQYF. CDR3 nucleotides: TGTGCCAGCAGTGGAGGGACAGGTCTCTACGAGCAGTACTTC.

V and J are TRBV19 and TRBJ2-1, with D possibly matching TRBD1 (6 bases). Germline CDR1 LNHDA, CDR2 SQIVND (reference sequence). CDR3 length: 16 residues. V shed 3 bases and J shed 0 bases, with 12 bases lying between them. DNA for the CDR3: TGTGCCAGTAGTATGCTGGACAGCCCCTCCTACAATGAGCAGTTCTTC. It specifies CASSMLDSPSYNEQFF.

A remark on this clone: The junction departs from the called germline gene at one end, perhaps through a read error. The rearrangement joins TRBV30 to TRBJ2-7; 11 nucleotides agree with TRBD1. The V gene's germline CDR1 is GTSNPN and CDR2 SVGIG (reference sequence). The CDR3 is made up of 14 amino acids. The CDR3 protein is CAWSQDRGLYGQYF. CDR3 bases: TGTGCCTGGAGTCAGGACAGGGGGCTATACGGGCAGTACTTC.

V is TRBV7-2 and J is TRBJ2-5, with TRBD1 matching 9 bases. The CDR3 extends over 14 amino acids. Trimming removed 4 bases from V and 3 bases from J; junction bases left unmatched: 3. The germline gives CDR1 SGHTA, CDR2 FQGNSA. CDR3 sequence (DNA): TGTGCCAGCAGCTCCCGGGACAGGGAAGAGACCCAGTACTTC. Protein sequence: CASSSRDREETQYF.

This clone was recorded a few times. The chain carries TRBV30 and TRBJ2-5; D is unresolved. The CDR3 contains 12 residues. With 2 bases removed from V and 3 bases from J, the gap between germline ends came to 7 bases. The V gene's germline CDR1 is GTSNPN and CDR2 SVGIG (reference sequence). This CDR3 reads CAWSPAEETQYF. The CDR3 coding sequence is TGTGCCTGGAGTCCCGCGGAAGAGACCCAGTACTTC.

This clone was seen only a few times. The V and J genes are TRBV28 and TRBJ2-7, with 10 bases that match TRBD2. J lost 10 bases, V lost 6 bases, and 12 bases had no gene match. Germline V lookup: CDR1 MDHEN, CDR2 SYDVKM. CDR3 length: 14 residues. The CDR3 reads CASRLAGALQAQYF. The CDR3 DNA reads as TGTGCCAGCAGGCTAGCGGGGGCCCTTCAGGCCCAGTACTTC.

This clone was seen a few times. The chain carries TRBV7-2 and TRBJ2-2, with 8 bases matching TRBD2. The V segment lost 5 bases and the J segment 7 bases; nucleotides outside the gene matches: 12. This CDR3 region has 16 residues. Germline CDR1 is SGHTA and CDR2 is FQGNSA. CDR3 DNA sequence: TGTGCCAGCAGCCCTCGGATTAGCGGGACGATCGGGGAGCTGTTTTTT. It specifies CASSPRISGTIGELFF.

This clone was detected only a few times. This sequence joins TRBV19 and TRBJ2-7; 7 bases agree with TRBD2. The CDR3 spans 15 residues. Trimming took 5 bases from V and 2 from J; bases not matched to a gene: 9. Germline CDR1 LNHDA, CDR2 SQIVND (reference sequence). In DNA form, the CDR3 reads TGTGCCAGTAGTCCGGCGAGCGGGACTACCTACGAGCAGTACTTC. Protein product: CASSPASGTTYEQYF. Looking up the rest from reference TRBV19 and TRBJ2-7 gives the full variable domain: DGGITQSPKYLFRKEGQNVTLSCEQNLNHDAMYWYRQDPGQGLRLIYYSQIVNDFQKGDIAEGYSVSREKKESFPLTVTSAQKNPTAFYLCASSPASGTTYEQYFGPGTRLTVT.

This clone was found a few times. Other DNA sequences in the same sample also yield this CDR3. This chain links TRBV4-2 with TRBJ2-3; TRBD2 matches at 8 bases. This CDR3 has 16 residues. V was pared by 1 base and J by 0 bases, with 3 bases of the junction left unmatched. In germline, CDR1 is LGHNA, CDR2 YNFKEQ. This CDR3 is CASSQGLAGSTDTQYF. DNA of the CDR3: TGTGCCAGCAGCCAAGGCCTAGCGGGTAGCACAGATACGCAGTATTTT.

The V and J genes are TRBV30 and TRBJ2-3; 12 nucleotides agree with TRBD2. Looked up from germline, CDR1 is GTSNPN and CDR2 is SVGIG (reference sequence). The CDR3 runs 12 residues. The J segment lost 6 bases and the V segment lost 8 bases, leaving 3 bases of the junction unmatched. The CDR3 loop reads CARTSGDDTQYF. In DNA form, the CDR3 reads TGTGCCAGGACTAGCGGGGACGATACGCAGTATTTT.

A remark on this clone: Other DNA variants within this sample encode the same CDR3. The chain couples TRBV30 to TRBJ1-5; possible D gene TRBD1, 5 bases. The CDR3 contains 15 residues. Germline loops: CDR1 GTSNPN, CDR2 SVGIG (reference sequence). Trimming pared 3 bases from V and 3 bases from J, leaving 15 bases between. The CDR3: CAWSRQGPVNQPQHF. The CDR3 bases are TGTGCCTGGAGCCGCCAGGGTCCGGTCAATCAGCCCCAGCATTTT.

The rearrangement uses TRBV15 and TRBJ2-5; 14 nucleotides match TRBD2. This CDR3 is built from 19 residues. Germline V gene sequence: CDR1 LNHNV, CDR2 YYDKDF (reference sequence). Trimming removed 0 bases from V and 4 bases from J; junction bases left unmatched: 10. The CDR3 here is CATSRDMGTSGRLAETQYF. The CDR3 DNA reads as TGTGCCACCAGCAGAGATATGGGGACTAGCGGGAGACTGGCAGAGACCCAGTACTTC. The full variable domain, its missing parts supplied by reference TRBV15 and TRBJ2-5, is DAMVIQNPRYQVTQFGKPVTLSCSQTLNHNVMYWYQQKSSQAPKLLFHYYDKDFNNEADTPDNFQSRRPNTSFCFLDIRSPGLGDTAMYLCATSRDMGTSGRLAETQYFGPGTRLLVL.

The rearrangement joins TRBV6-6 to TRBJ2-7; 9 nucleotides align to TRBD2. From germline, CDR1 is MNHNY and CDR2 SVGAGI (reference sequence). The CDR3 spans 12 residues. V shed 6 bases, J shed 4 bases, and the junction held 1 base outside the gene matches. The CDR3 nucleotides are TGTGCCAGCAGGACTAGCGGATACGAGCAGTACTTC. It yields the protein CASRTSGYEQYF.

This clone was detected a few times. This chain joins TRBV4-2 and TRBJ2-6; a possible D gene is TRBD1 (5 bases). In germline, CDR1 is LGHNA, CDR2 YNFKEQ. The CDR3 is 17 residues long. Trimming pared 0 bases from V and 0 bases from J, leaving 9 bases between. CDR3 coding DNA: TGTGCCAGCAGCCAAGATCCAGGGCGCTCTGGGGCCAACGTCCTGACTTTC. Its translation is CASSQDPGRSGANVLTF.

Concerning this clone: Other DNA sequences of this sample code for an identical CDR3. DNA for the CDR3: TGTGCCAGCAGCGTCGGGGGGAGGGATAGCACAGATACGCAGTATTTT. It translates to CASSVGGRDSTDTQYF. This chain joins TRBV9 and TRBJ2-3; 7 bases match TRBD2. V lost 2 bases and J lost 0; bases outside the gene matches: 6. The CDR3 totals 16 residues. Germline V CDR1 and CDR2: SGDLS, YYNGEE.

Notes on this clone: In this CDR3 the conserved last residue, phenylalanine or tryptophan, is missing, so a read error is likely. No DNA is shown, since the ends of the CDR3 on it are uncertain; the CDR3 is the one TCRdb lists. The chain recombines TRBV6-5 with TRBJ2-7; the table names TRBD1, a call not compared with the DNA. Ends included, the CDR3 has 13 residues. CDR1 is MNHEY and CDR2 is SVGAGI in the germline V gene. This CDR3 is CASSSRQGDPNVL.

V and J are TRBV19 and TRBJ2-1; D is undetermined. V gave up 7 bases and J gave up 7 bases, with 8 bases separating them. Germline values: CDR1 LNHDA, CDR2 SQIVND (reference sequence). The CDR3 is made up of 11 amino acids. The CDR3: CASTVRNEQFF. The CDR3 coding sequence is TGTGCCAGTACAGTGAGGAATGAGCAGTTCTTC. Variable domain in full (rest from reference TRBV19 and TRBJ2-1): DGGITQSPKYLFRKEGQNVTLSCEQNLNHDAMYWYRQDPGQGLRLIYYSQIVNDFQKGDIAEGYSVSREKKESFPLTVTSAQKNPTAFYLCASTVRNEQFFGPGTRLTVL.

CDR3: CASSDKRGYEQYF. DNA for the CDR3: TGTGCCAGCAGTGATAAGCGGGGCTACGAGCAGTACTTC. V usage is TRBV2 and J usage is TRBJ2-7, with 7 bases that match TRBD2. Per germline, CDR1 SNHLY and CDR2 FYNNEI. Unmatched junction bases numbered 2, after V lost 3 bases and J lost 3 bases. The CDR3 is 13 residues long.

Here the CDR3 reads CASSQQGQGNTGELFF. CDR3 nucleotides: TGTGCCAGCAGCCAACAAGGTCAGGGGAACACCGGGGAGCTGTTTTTT. This chain joins TRBV4-2 and TRBJ2-2, with a possible D match to TRBD1 (5 bases). This CDR3 is built from 16 residues. Per germline, CDR1 LGHNA and CDR2 YNFKEQ. The ends were cut back, 2 bases at V and 1 base at J, with 11 bases in the middle.

The V gene is TRBV18, the J gene TRBJ2-5, with TRBD2 identical over 12 bases. The length of the CDR3 is 15 residues. V lost 5 bases, J lost 4 bases, and 5 bases stayed unmatched. The germline gives CDR1 KGHSH, CDR2 LQKENI. Here the CDR3 DNA reads TGTGCCAGCTCAACGCCGGGACTAGCGGGAGAGACCCAGTACTTC. Its translation is CASSTPGLAGETQYF. Complete variable domain (other parts from reference TRBV18 and TRBJ2-5): NAGVMQNPRHLVRRRGQEARLRCSPMKGHSHVYWYRQLPEEGLKFMVYLQKENIIDESGMPKERFSAEFPKEGPSILRIQQVVRGDSAAYFCASSTPGLAGETQYFGPGTRLLVL.

The V call is TRBV5-1, the J call TRBJ2-1; D uncertain. Per germline, CDR1 SGHRS and CDR2 YFSETQ. Trimming stripped 0 bases from V and 8 bases from J, with 9 bases between. The CDR3 consists of 13 residues. The CDR3 reads CASSLAVGDEQFF. The DNA of the CDR3 is TGCGCCAGCAGCTTGGCGGTGGGCGATGAGCAGTTCTTC.

The rearrangement joins TRBV19 to TRBJ2-7, with 11 bases that match TRBD2. CDR3 length equals 15 residues. Germline V gene lookup returns CDR1 LNHDA and CDR2 SQIVND (reference sequence). V shed 6 bases, J shed 3 bases, and the junction held 7 bases outside the gene matches. The CDR3 coding sequence is TGTGCCAGTAGGGGGGCCACTAGCGGGAGCTACGAGCAGTACTTC. Translated: CASRGATSGSYEQYF.

This sequence joins TRBV7-2 and TRBJ2-7; 8 positions match TRBD2. J lost 3 bases, V lost 1 base, and 5 bases had no gene match. CDR1 and CDR2 (germline): SGHTA, FQGNSA. This CDR3 region has 15 residues. CDR3 bases: TGTGCCAGCAGCTTAGGATATAGCGGGAACTACGAGCAGTACTTC. It codes for CASSLGYSGNYEQYF.

The sample holds a few counts of this clone. The gene calls are TRBV6-5 and TRBJ2-7; 10 nucleotides agree with TRBD2. The CDR3 spans 16 residues. Germline CDR1 and CDR2: MNHEY and SVGAGI. J gave up 4 bases and V 0 bases, and 6 bases lay outside the gene matches. The chain's CDR3 is CASSYSGAGGFYEQYF. The CDR3 coding sequence is TGTGCCAGCAGTTACTCTGGAGCGGGAGGGTTTTACGAGCAGTACTTC.